This T cell receptor (beta chain) was sequenced during a study of regulatory T cells in long-lasting Graves disease. Study-level background: Duration of antithyroid drug therapy among newly diagnosed Graves' patients was under 3 months.

This clonotype occurred many times. The antigen remains undetermined. General study results and limits: TRBV28 was favored in persistent disease, as were TRBJ1-2 and TRBJ2-5.

Germline V gives CDR1 SGHVS, CDR2 FNYEAQ. The CDR3 runs to 15 residues. Trimming cost V 4 bases and J 5 bases; bases outside gene matches: 5. The authors built TCR beta libraries using iRepertoire HTBI primers and Arm-PCR of CDR3 regions. TCRdb passed the multiplex PCR reads through MiXCR, listing each CDR3 protein once. The sample lists 300,000 to 400,000 distinct CDR3 sequences, 16% seen once, with less than 35% in the top ten. Described time point: newly diagnosed GD, antithyroid drugs for less than 3 months. Generation of the TCR library employed RNA extracted from PBMCs. This same sample was also part of a study on T cells in Graves' hyperthyroidism and ophthalmopathy. That study adds: Newly diagnosed patients aged 18 to 65 had hyperthyroidism of under 2 months' duration.

V and J are TRBV7-6 and TRBJ2-3; 11 nucleotides align to TRBD2. The receptor's source is a man aged 35 to 55 with Graves disease. The sample in question was peripheral blood mononuclear cells (PBMCs), obtained at new diagnosis, from a patient treated with antithyroid drugs. DNA of the CDR3: TGTGCCAGCAGCTCGCTAGGACTAGCGGGAGATACGCAGTATTTT. The encoded protein is CASSSLGLAGDTQYF.